This is a list of T cell receptor beta chains from one sample in a study of blood T cell repertoires in COVID-19. The assay was immunoSEQ multiplex PCR, and TCRdb's table has in-frame clones only and misses some. In the table there are 200,000 to 250,000 clones, around 85% of which are singletons. Sequenced input: peripheral blood. The source is a woman in her 70s with COVID-19, enrolled during active disease. CDR3s include the opening cysteine and the closing phenylalanine or tryptophan. D genes are given only for firm matches. A row's size may be missing; if present it is once, few, many or a size class.

V	size	D	J	DNA	CDR3
TRBV27	-	TRBD1	TRBJ2-7	TGTGCCAGCAGGCGTGGGACAGGGGGGATCTACGAGCAGTACTTC	CASRRGTGGIYEQYF
TRBV19	-	-	TRBJ1-2	TGTGCCAGTACCCGAGAAGATCCTGGCTATGGCTACACCTTC	CASTREDPGYGYTF
TRBV6-2/TRBV6-3	-	TRBD2	TRBJ2-1	TGTGCCAGCAGTGGAGGCAAGCGGGGGACCTACAATGAGCAGTTCTTC	CASSGGKRGTYNEQFF
TRBV3-1/TRBV3-2	once	-	TRBJ1-5	TGTGCCAGCAGCCAAGGCGGGCAGGGGAGCGGTCAGCCCCAGCATTTT	CASSQGGQGSGQPQHF
TRBV3-1/TRBV3-2	-	-	TRBJ1-6	TGTGCCAGCAGCCCATCCCGCGCCAATTCACCCCTCCACTTT	CASSPSRANSPLHF
TRBV3-1/TRBV3-2	-	-	TRBJ2-3	TGTGCCAGCAGCCAGTCCCCTCTAGCTTCTAGCACAGATACGCAGTATTTT	CASSQSPLASSTDTQYF
TRBV5-4	-	TRBD1	TRBJ1-4	TGTGCCAGCAGCACGGACAGGGGCGTTGAAAAACTGTTTTTT	CASSTDRGVEKLFF
TRBV6-2/TRBV6-3	-	-	TRBJ1-2	TGTGCCAGCAGTTACCCCCAGGTCTATGGCTACACCTTC	CASSYPQVYGYTF
TRBV27	once	TRBD1	TRBJ1-6	TGTGCCAGCAGTTTGGTGGGACAGCATAATTCACCCCTCCACTTT	CASSLVGQHNSPLHF
TRBV6-5	-	-	TRBJ2-3	TGTGCCAGCAGCGGTCGGTCTTCTTTAGATACGCAGTATTTT	CASSGRSSLDTQYF
TRBV4-3	-	-	TRBJ1-5	TGCGCCAGCAGCCTGGGGCTGTACAATCAGCCCCAGCATTTT	CASSLGLYNQPQHF
TRBV19	-	-	TRBJ2-5	TGTGCCAGTAGTATCGGGCAGGGTCAAGAGACCCAGTACTTC	CASSIGQGQETQYF
TRBV3-1/TRBV3-2	-	TRBD2	TRBJ2-1	TGTGCCAGCAGCCAAATGCGGGAGATGAATGAGCAGTTCTTC	CASSQMREMNEQFF
TRBV7-2	-	-	TRBJ2-2	TGTGCCAGCAGCTTATCCCCAGGGGAAACCGGGGAGCTGTTTTTT	CASSLSPGETGELFF
TRBV5-4	-	TRBD1	TRBJ2-1	TGTGCCAGCAGCTCACCCCCCCGGGACAGGGATCGAAATGAGCAGTTCTTC	CASSSPPRDRDRNEQFF
TRBV5-4	-	TRBD2	TRBJ2-7	TGTGCCAGCAGCTTGCTAGCGGGGGGCAACGTGCAGTACTTC	CASSLLAGGNVQYF